Listed below are T cell receptor beta chains from one sample, sequenced in a study of T-cell reconstitution after alpha-beta-depleted transplantation in children. One entry per CDR3 protein, called by TCRdb with MiXCR from the PCR reads. The sample consists of about 500,000 distinct CDR3 sequences, approximately 30% of them appearing once. Sequencing was performed on PBMCs from the stem cell graft donor, taken from the stem cell graft. All receptors come from a human donor who donated a stem cell graft to a child with aplastic anemia. Each CDR3 is given with its conserved first and last residue. The size entry is marked missing in some rows and otherwise reads once, few, many or a size class.

v_gene	j_gene	abundance	CDR3aa
TRBV5-1	TRBJ2-3	.	CASSWGLAGGPGRTQYF
TRBV7-9	TRBJ1-2	few	CASSPPLGLTYTF
TRBV24-1	TRBJ2-1	.	CATGQGLAFEQFF
TRBV18	TRBJ1-1	few	CASSPLETGGRGNTEAFF
TRBV4-3	TRBJ2-2	.	CASSQVSGGGNSAGELFF
TRBV20-1	TRBJ2-3	.	CSARLGSGRPTDTQYF
TRBV6-2/TRBV6-3	TRBJ2-1	.	CASSYPPGRNEQFF
TRBV6-6	TRBJ1-5	.	CASSHGGDQPQHF
TRBV29-1	TRBJ2-5	few	CSVGRAGGRETQYF
TRBV27	TRBJ2-7	.	CASSPGQGGYEQYF
TRBV7-2	TRBJ1-4	.	CASRGLGNNEKLFF
TRBV20-1	TRBJ2-6	.	CSANDRGRRPGANVLTF
TRBV24-1	TRBJ1-5	.	CATSDFSAGINQPQHF
TRBV9	TRBJ1-1	.	CASSVGPTGEEAFF
TRBV24-1	TRBJ1-5	few	CATSDTDRECNQPQHF
TRBV3-1	TRBJ1-5	few	CASSHGGNQPQHF
TRBV20-1	TRBJ1-6	.	CSARVQNNSPLHF
TRBV6-1	TRBJ1-4	.	CASSKTGTGGGTNEKLFF
TRBV25-1	TRBJ1-2	.	CASSEGGGYTF
TRBV7-2	TRBJ2-1	.	CASSLLGGAYNEQFF
TRBV29-1	TRBJ1-6	few	CSVGAKGSPLHF
TRBV7-2	TRBJ2-3	.	CASSLASSRTGGGDTQYF
TRBV6-1	TRBJ1-2	few	CASRATGLHGYTF
TRBV6-5	TRBJ2-1	.	CASSYGTKEEEQFF
TRBV19	TRBJ1-1	.	CASSILDSPEAFF
TRBV19	TRBJ2-1	.	CASSIPLKNEQFF
TRBV9	TRBJ2-1	.	CASSGGRFIEQFF
TRBV11-1	TRBJ2-1	few	CASSSQDAGAQFF
TRBV5-1	TRBJ1-3	once	CASSARGTSGNTIYF